This TCR beta chain was captured by sequencing in a study of monozygotic twins with inflammatory bowel disease (dated by TCRdb to about 2019). Background for the entire study: A total of some 30 monozygotic twin pairs were included in the full study, comprising nine German pairs (four IBD-concordant, five IBD-discordant) and 19 IBD-discordant Danish pairs. Disease-associated traits were sought mainly through comparisons between IBD patients and their genetically identical healthy co-twins within discordant pairs. Each individual had, on average, about 151 000 unique TCRalpha sequences and 181 000 unique TCRbeta sequences available for analysis. The investigation overall reported the following: Compared with healthy twins, IBD patients had fewer clonotypes in common with other individuals, a difference most pronounced in patients showing signs of disease activity. Because patients received different immunosuppressive treatments, the repertoires may have picked up extra background noise and variability between individuals. Different T cell subtypes could not be distinguished in the analysis. No single strong signal or clonotype linked to IBD turned up in the results, so the idea that one exists was not supported. Repertoire similarity did not differ between concordant and discordant twins, which could be due to limited statistical power. Measured by the inverse Simpson index, TCRbeta repertoire diversity was lower in IBD patients than in their healthy co-twins.

For CDR1 and CDR2, the germline V gene lists MNHEY and SVGAGI. Taken from cysteine to phenylalanine, the CDR3 has 12 residues. No DNA has been recorded. Library method: 5' RACE. Preparation of each TCR library used around 3.5 ug of total RNA. cDNA was synthesized with SMARTScribe reverse transcriptase in eight separate reactions per sample. During cDNA synthesis, template switching introduced unique molecular identifiers that contained a 6-nucleotide sample barcode. Two nested PCRs of approximately 16 and 10 cycles amplified the TCRalpha and TCRbeta cDNA, and bead purification followed each PCR. Before amplification, the cDNA was both treated with uracil DNA-glycosylase and purified with the QIAquick PCR purification kit. The second PCR was the step at which Illumina TruSeq-compatible adapters and sample-specific barcodes were added. TapeStation and Qubit were used to check library quality and concentration, and 5 ng of each library went into the pool. Pooled libraries were sequenced on an Illumina HiSeq2500 single-index Rapid Run with 2 x 100 bp reads and custom sequencing primers. In the original analysis: MiGEC version 1.2.6 was used for UMI-based consensus assembly to correct PCR and sequencing errors. MiXCR version 2.1.1 was used for V(D)J alignment, clonotype assembly and CDR3 extraction. To normalise gene usage, clonotype sharing and MAIT/NKT TCR abundance, the top 1000, 10 000 and 20 000 clonotypes in each sample were analysed. Diversity was computed as the inverse Simpson index with the vegan R package after downsampling to 27 000 UMIs. Statistical testing used paired Mann-Whitney U tests on the discordant twin pairs and applied Benjamini-Hochberg correction for multiple testing. TCRdb reprocessed the reads, so every CDR3 protein sequence counts as one entry and DNA is not shown. The V and J calls and clone size are TCRdb's, not the authors'. The data table for this sample lists 170,000 or so distinct CDR3 sequences. Together, the top ten hold about 7.4% of the sample.

From each donor, a roughly 2.6 ml peripheral blood sample was collected into PAXgene tubes and stored at -80 degrees C. Without any T cell sorting, total RNA was extracted from whole blood using the PAXgene blood miRNA kit on an automated QIAcube. Peripheral blood from monozygotic twin pairs concordant or discordant for inflammatory bowel disease was subjected to deep TCRalpha and TCRbeta repertoire profiling with unique molecular barcoding. Smoking habits were recorded for all twin pairs, and each individual was classified as a current, former or never smoker. On this clonotype itself: Its antigen remains unidentified.

Source material: blood. This clonotype originated in a human donor with ulcerative colitis or Crohn's disease, or a healthy co-twin of an affected twin (not recorded which). The chain joins TRBV6-5 to TRBJ2-7. The CDR3 region: CASMGDPYEQYF.